A selection of T cell receptor beta chains follows, all from one sample in a study of blood T cell repertoires in COVID-19. Repertoires were generated with immunoSEQ multiplex PCR, while TCRdb's copy carries only in-frame clones and drops some. Here the sample spans approximately 270,000 clones, approximately 86% being singletons. The sample consisted of peripheral blood. All receptors come from a human donor with COVID-19, enrolled during active disease. The donor label of this sample is uncertain. Each CDR3 is given with its conserved first and last residue. Each record gives: clone size, D gene, J gene, V gene, CDR3 protein, CDR3 DNA. D genes are given only for firm matches. Size values are once, few and many counts, or a class for expanded clones, and some rows have none.

clone size: many
D gene: -
J gene: TRBJ2-7
V gene: TRBV28
CDR3 protein: CASSLTSRSYEQYF
CDR3 DNA: TGTGCCAGCAGCCTGACTAGTAGGTCCTACGAGCAGTACTTC

clone size: -
D gene: -
J gene: TRBJ2-6
V gene: TRBV19
CDR3 protein: CASSPGSSGANVLTF
CDR3 DNA: TGTGCCAGTAGCCCCGGGAGCTCTGGGGCCAACGTCCTGACTTTC

clone size: few
D gene: TRBD2
J gene: TRBJ2-1
V gene: TRBV6-5
CDR3 protein: CASSSGGFEQFF
CDR3 DNA: TGTGCCAGCAGTTCGGGGGGGTTTGAGCAGTTCTTC

clone size: -
D gene: TRBD2
J gene: TRBJ2-3
V gene: TRBV10-3
CDR3 protein: CAISDAGGETDTQYF
CDR3 DNA: TGTGCCATCAGTGATGCGGGAGGGGAGACAGATACGCAGTATTTT

clone size: -
D gene: -
J gene: TRBJ1-1
V gene: TRBV7-9
CDR3 protein: CASSLGRAMNTEAFF
CDR3 DNA: TGTGCCAGCAGCTTAGGCAGGGCCATGAACACTGAAGCTTTCTTT

clone size: -
D gene: TRBD2
J gene: TRBJ2-3
V gene: TRBV7-8
CDR3 protein: CASSPGLASDTQYF
CDR3 DNA: TGTGCCAGCAGCCCTGGACTAGCATCAGATACGCAGTATTTT

clone size: -
D gene: -
J gene: TRBJ1-5
V gene: TRBV28
CDR3 protein: CASSTDRRGQPQHF
CDR3 DNA: TGTGCCAGCAGCACTGACCGGAGGGGTCAGCCCCAGCATTTT

clone size: once
D gene: TRBD2
J gene: TRBJ2-7
V gene: TRBV3-1/TRBV3-2
CDR3 protein: CASSQGGEYEQYF
CDR3 DNA: TGTGCCAGCAGCCAGGGAGGGGAATACGAGCAGTACTTC

clone size: few
D gene: -
J gene: TRBJ1-2
V gene: TRBV6-1
CDR3 protein: CASSEDIGVKGYTF
CDR3 DNA: TGTGCCAGCAGTGAGGATATAGGAGTGAAGGGCTACACCTTC

clone size: -
D gene: -
J gene: TRBJ1-5
V gene: TRBV19
CDR3 protein: CASTLQGNGNQPQHF
CDR3 DNA: TGTGCCAGTACCCTACAGGGTAACGGTAATCAGCCCCAGCATTTT

clone size: few
D gene: TRBD2
J gene: TRBJ2-1
V gene: TRBV7-2
CDR3 protein: CASSARLAGNEQFF
CDR3 DNA: TGTGCCAGCAGCGCGAGACTAGCGGGTAATGAGCAGTTCTTC

clone size: -
D gene: -
J gene: TRBJ2-7
V gene: TRBV7-9
CDR3 protein: CASSPGLGLPSEQYF
CDR3 DNA: TGTGCCAGCAGCCCCGGCCTGGGACTTCCCTCCGAGCAGTACTTC

clone size: -
D gene: -
J gene: TRBJ2-1
V gene: TRBV2
CDR3 protein: CASSRARDSTYNEQFF
CDR3 DNA: TGTGCCAGCAGTCGAGCCCGGGACTCGACCTACAATGAGCAGTTCTTC

clone size: -
D gene: -
J gene: TRBJ1-2
V gene: TRBV18
CDR3 protein: CASSRDSLTDRYTF
CDR3 DNA: TGTGCCAGCTCACGAGATTCTTTGACAGACCGCTACACCTTC

clone size: -
D gene: TRBD2
J gene: TRBJ2-2
V gene: TRBV7-3
CDR3 protein: CASSPRDGGGLAGGPTGELFF
CDR3 DNA: TGTGCCAGCAGCCCTAGGGACGGCGGGGGACTAGCGGGAGGGCCAACCGGGGAGCTGTTTTTT

clone size: -
D gene: TRBD2
J gene: TRBJ2-7
V gene: TRBV2
CDR3 protein: CASSESSGSPVWSYEQYF
CDR3 DNA: TGTGCCAGCAGTGAGAGTAGCGGGAGTCCCGTATGGTCCTACGAGCAGTACTTC

clone size: -
D gene: TRBD2
J gene: TRBJ2-1
V gene: TRBV6-2/TRBV6-3
CDR3 protein: CASSYSGGWSGRYDEQFF
CDR3 DNA: TGTGCCAGCAGTTACTCGGGGGGTTGGAGCGGGAGGTATGATGAGCAGTTCTTC

clone size: -
D gene: TRBD1
J gene: TRBJ2-7
V gene: TRBV7-9
CDR3 protein: CASSHPPGTGWIYEQYF
CDR3 DNA: TGTGCCAGCAGCCACCCACCCGGGACAGGGTGGATCTACGAGCAGTACTTC

clone size: -
D gene: -
J gene: TRBJ2-3
V gene: TRBV3-1/TRBV3-2
CDR3 protein: CASSLSAFGVDTQYF
CDR3 DNA: TGTGCCAGCAGCCTATCTGCTTTCGGGGTTGATACGCAGTATTTT

clone size: -
D gene: -
J gene: TRBJ2-6
V gene: TRBV7-2
CDR3 protein: CASSLSHSGANVLTF
CDR3 DNA: TGTGCCAGCAGCTTGAGTCACTCTGGGGCCAACGTCCTGACTTTC